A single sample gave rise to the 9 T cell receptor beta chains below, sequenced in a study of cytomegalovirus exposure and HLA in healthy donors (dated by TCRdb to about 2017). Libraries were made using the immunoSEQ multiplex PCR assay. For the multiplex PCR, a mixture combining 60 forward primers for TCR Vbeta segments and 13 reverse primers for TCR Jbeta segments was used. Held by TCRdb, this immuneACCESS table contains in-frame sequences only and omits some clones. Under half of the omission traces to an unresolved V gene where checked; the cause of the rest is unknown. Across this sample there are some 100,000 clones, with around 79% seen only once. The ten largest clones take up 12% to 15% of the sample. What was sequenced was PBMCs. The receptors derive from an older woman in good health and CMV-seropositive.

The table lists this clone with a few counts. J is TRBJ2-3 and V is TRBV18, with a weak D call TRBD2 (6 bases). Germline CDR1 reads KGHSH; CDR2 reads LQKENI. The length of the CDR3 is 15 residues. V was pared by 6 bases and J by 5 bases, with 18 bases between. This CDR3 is CASSQRTEGIDTQYF. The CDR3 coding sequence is TGTGCCAGCTCCCAAAGGACGGAGGGCATAGATACGCAGTATTTT.

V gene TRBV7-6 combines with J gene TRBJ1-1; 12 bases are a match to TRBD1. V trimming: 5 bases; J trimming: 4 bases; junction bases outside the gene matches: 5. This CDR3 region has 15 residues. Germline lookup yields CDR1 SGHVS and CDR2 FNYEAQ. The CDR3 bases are TGTGCCAGCAGCCGATGGGACAGGGGGCGCACTGAAGCTTTCTTT. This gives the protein CASSRWDRGRTEAFF.

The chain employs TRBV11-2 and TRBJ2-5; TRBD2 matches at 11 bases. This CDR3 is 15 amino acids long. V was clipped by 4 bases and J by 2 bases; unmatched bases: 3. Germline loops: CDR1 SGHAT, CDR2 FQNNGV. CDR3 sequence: CASSSGLAVQETQYF. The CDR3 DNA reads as TGTGCCAGCAGCTCGGGACTAGCGGTACAAGAGACCCAGTACTTC.

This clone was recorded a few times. For the CDR3, the DNA is TGCAGTACAGGGTGGGCCGGGGAGCTGTTTTTT. Translation: CSTGWAGELFF. This rearrangement joins TRBV20-1 to TRBJ2-2; possibly TRBD1 for D (6 bases). The CDR3 sequence is 11 residues long. Looked up from germline, CDR1 is DFQATT and CDR2 is SNEGSKA (reference sequence). Trimming cost V 8 bases and J 6 bases, with 10 bases left between them.

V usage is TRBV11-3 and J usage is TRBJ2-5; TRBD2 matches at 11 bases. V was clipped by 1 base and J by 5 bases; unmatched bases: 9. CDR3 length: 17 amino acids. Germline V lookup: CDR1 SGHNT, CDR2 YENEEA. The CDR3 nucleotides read TGTGCCAGCAGCTTAGGTAGCGGGAGGGCCGTTGTCGAGACCCAGTACTTC. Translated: CASSLGSGRAVVETQYF.

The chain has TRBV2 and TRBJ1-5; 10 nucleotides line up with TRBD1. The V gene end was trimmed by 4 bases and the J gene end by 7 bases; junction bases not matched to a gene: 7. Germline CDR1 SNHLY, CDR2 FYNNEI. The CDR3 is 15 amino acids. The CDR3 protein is CASSGGQGVAQPQHF. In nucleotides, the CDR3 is TGTGCCAGCAGTGGTGGACAGGGGGTCGCCCAGCCCCAGCATTTT.

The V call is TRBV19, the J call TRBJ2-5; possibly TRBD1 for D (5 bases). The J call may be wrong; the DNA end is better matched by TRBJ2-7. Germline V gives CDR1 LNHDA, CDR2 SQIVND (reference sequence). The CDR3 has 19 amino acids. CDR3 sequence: CASSILHGAGQVANGEQYF. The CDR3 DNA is TGTGCCAGTAGTATCCTCCATGGCGCAGGGCAAGTCGCCAACGGCGAGCAGTACTTC.

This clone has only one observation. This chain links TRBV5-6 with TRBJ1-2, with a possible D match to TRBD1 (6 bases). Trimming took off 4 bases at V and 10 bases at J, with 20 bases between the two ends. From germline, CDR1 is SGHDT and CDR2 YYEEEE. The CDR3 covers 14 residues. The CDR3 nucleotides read TGTGCCAGCAGCGAGAACGGGACACCTACCTTCTACACCTTC. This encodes CASSENGTPTFYTF.

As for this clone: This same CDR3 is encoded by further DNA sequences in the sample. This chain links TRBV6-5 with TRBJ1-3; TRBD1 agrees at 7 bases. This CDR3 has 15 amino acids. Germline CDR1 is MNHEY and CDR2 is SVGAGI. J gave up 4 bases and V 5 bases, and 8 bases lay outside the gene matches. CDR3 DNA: TGTGCCAGCAGTAAACTAGGGGGCACCGGAAACACCATATATTTT. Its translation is CASSKLGGTGNTIYF.